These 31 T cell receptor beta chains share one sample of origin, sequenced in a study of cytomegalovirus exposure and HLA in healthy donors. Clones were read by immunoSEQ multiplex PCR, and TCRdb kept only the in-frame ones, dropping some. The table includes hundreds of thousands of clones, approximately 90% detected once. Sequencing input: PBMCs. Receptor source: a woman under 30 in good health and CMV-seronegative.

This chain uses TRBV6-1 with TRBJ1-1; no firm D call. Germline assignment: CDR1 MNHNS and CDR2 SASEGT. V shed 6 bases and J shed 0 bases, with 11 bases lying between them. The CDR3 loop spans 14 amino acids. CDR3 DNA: TGTGCCAGCAGGCTGGGCGTAATGAACACTGAAGCTTTCTTT. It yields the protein CASRLGVMNTEAFF.

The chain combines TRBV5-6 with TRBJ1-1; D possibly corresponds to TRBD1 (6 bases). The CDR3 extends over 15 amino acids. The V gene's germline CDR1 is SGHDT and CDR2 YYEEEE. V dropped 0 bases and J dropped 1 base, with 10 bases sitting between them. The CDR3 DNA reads TGTGCCAGCAGCTTGGACGTCAGGGGGAACACTGAAGCTTTCTTT. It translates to CASSLDVRGNTEAFF.

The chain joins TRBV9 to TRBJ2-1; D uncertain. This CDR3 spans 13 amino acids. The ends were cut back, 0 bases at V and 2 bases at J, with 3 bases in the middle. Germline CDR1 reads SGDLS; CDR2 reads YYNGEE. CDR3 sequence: CASSVGTYNEQFF. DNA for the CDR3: TGTGCCAGCAGCGTAGGTACCTACAATGAGCAGTTCTTC.

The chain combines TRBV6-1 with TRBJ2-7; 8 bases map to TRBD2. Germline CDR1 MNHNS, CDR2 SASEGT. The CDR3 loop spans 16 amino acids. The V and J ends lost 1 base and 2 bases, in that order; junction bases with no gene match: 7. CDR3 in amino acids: CASSEVGGADPYEQYF. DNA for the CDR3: TGTGCCAGCAGTGAAGTCGGGGGGGCTGATCCCTACGAGCAGTACTTC.

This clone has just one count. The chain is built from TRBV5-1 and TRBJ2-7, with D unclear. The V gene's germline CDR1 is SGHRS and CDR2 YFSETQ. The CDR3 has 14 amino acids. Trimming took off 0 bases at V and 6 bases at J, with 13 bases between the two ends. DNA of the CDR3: TGCGCCAGCAGCTTGGCTATCGTCTCGGGCGAGCAGTACTTC. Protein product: CASSLAIVSGEQYF.

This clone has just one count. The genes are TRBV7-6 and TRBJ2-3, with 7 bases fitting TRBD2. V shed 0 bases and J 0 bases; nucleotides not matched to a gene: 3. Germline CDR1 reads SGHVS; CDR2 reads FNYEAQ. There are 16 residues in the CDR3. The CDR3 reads CASSLAAGVSTDTQYF. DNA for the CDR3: TGTGCCAGCAGCTTAGCCGCGGGAGTGAGCACAGATACGCAGTATTTT.

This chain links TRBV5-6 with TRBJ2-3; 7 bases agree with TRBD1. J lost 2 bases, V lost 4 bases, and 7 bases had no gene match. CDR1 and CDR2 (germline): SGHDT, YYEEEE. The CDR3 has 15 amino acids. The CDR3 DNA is TGTGCCAGCAGCCGACAACAGGGGATCACAGATACGCAGTATTTT. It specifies CASSRQQGITDTQYF.

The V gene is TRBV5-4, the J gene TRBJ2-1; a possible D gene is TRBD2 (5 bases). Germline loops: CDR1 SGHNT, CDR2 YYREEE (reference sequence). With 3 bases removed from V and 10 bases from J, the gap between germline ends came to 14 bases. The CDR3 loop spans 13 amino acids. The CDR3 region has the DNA TGTGCCAGCAGCTCGGCGGGCAGTGGCGAGCAGTTCTTC. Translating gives CASSSAGSGEQFF.

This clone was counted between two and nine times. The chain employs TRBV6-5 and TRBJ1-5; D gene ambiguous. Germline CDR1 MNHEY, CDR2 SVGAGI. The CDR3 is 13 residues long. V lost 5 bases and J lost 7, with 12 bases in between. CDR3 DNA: TGTGCCAGCAGTAGAAGAGGCTCGCAGCCCCAGCATTTT. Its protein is CASSRRGSQPQHF.

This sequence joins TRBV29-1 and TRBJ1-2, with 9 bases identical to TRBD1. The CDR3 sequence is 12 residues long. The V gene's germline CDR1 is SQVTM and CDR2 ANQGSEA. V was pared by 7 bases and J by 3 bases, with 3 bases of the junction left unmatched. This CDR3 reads CSERTGDYGYTF. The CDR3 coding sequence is TGCAGCGAAAGGACAGGGGACTATGGCTACACCTTC.

Here the CDR3 reads CASSWEREMGNEQFF. Written as DNA, the CDR3 is TGTGCCAGCAGTTGGGAGCGGGAGATGGGGAATGAGCAGTTCTTC. The rearrangement links TRBV6-6 to TRBJ2-1; 8 bases line up with TRBD2. Germline V CDR1 and CDR2: MNHNY, SVGAGI (reference sequence). After removal of 4 bases from V and 7 bases from J, the junction contained 9 bases not matched to a gene. CDR3 length: 15 amino acids.

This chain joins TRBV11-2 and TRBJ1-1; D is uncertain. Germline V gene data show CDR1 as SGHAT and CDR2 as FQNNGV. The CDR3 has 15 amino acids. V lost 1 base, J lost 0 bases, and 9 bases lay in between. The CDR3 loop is CASSLVGVLNTEAFF. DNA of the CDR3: TGTGCCAGCAGCTTAGTCGGGGTCCTGAACACTGAAGCTTTCTTT.

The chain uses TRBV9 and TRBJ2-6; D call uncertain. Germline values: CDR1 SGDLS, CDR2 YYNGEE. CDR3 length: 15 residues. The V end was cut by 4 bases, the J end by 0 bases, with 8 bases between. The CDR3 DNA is TGTGCCAGCAGCATTTTCAACTCTGGGGCCAACGTCCTGACTTTC. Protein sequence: CASSIFNSGANVLTF.

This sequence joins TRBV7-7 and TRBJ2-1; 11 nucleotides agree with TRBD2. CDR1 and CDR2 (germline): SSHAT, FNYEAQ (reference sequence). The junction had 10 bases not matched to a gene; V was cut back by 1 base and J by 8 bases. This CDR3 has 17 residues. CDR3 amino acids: CASSLEVSGRASYEQFF. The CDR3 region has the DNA TGTGCCAGCAGCTTAGAGGTTAGCGGGAGGGCCAGCTATGAGCAGTTCTTC.

Written as DNA, the CDR3 is TGTGCCAGCAGTTTGACCACAGGTGGCAATCAGCCCCAGCATTTT. This codes for CASSLTTGGNQPQHF. This sequence joins TRBV27 and TRBJ1-5; possibly TRBD1 for D (5 bases). The CDR3 extends over 15 amino acids. The V gene lost 3 bases and the J gene lost 2 bases, with 11 bases spanning the gap. The germline gives CDR1 MNHEY, CDR2 SMNVEV (reference sequence).

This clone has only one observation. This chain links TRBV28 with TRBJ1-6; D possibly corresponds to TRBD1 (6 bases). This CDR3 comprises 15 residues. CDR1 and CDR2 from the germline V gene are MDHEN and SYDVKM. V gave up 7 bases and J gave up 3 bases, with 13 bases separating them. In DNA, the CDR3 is TGTGCCAGCACATTCTACAGGGTCTATAATTCACCCCTCCACTTT. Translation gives CASTFYRVYNSPLHF. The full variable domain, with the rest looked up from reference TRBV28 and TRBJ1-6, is DVKVTQSSRYLVKRTGEKVFLECVQDMDHENMFWYRQDPGLGLRLIYFSYDVKMKEKGDIPEGYSVSREKKERFSLILESASTNQTSMYLCASTFYRVYNSPLHFGNGTRLTVT.

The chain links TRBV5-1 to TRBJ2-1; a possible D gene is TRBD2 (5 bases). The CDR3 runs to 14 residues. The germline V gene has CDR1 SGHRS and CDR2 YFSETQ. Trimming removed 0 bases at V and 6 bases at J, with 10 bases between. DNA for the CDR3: TGCGCCAGCAGCTTGGAAGGAGGACTCAATGAGCAGTTCTTC. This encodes CASSLEGGLNEQFF.

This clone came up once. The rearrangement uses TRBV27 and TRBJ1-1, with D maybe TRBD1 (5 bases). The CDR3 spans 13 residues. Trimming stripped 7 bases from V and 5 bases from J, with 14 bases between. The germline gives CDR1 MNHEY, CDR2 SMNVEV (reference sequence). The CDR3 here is CASTRGEGTEAFF. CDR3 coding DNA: TGTGCCAGCACCCGGGGGGAGGGGACTGAAGCTTTCTTT.

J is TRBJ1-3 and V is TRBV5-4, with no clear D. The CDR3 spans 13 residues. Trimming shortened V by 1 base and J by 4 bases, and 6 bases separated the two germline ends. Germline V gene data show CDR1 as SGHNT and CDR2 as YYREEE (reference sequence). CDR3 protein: CASSLTGGNTIYF. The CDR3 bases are TGTGCCAGCAGCTTGACGGGGGGAAACACCATATATTTT.

This CDR3 reads CASSGVGAGPDTQYF. The DNA for the CDR3 is TGTGCCAGCAGCGGGGTCGGGGCGGGACCAGATACGCAGTATTTT. V and J are TRBV9 and TRBJ2-3; the D gene is possibly TRBD2 (6 bases). From germline, CDR1 is SGDLS and CDR2 YYNGEE. V was cut by 3 bases and J by 4 bases, with 15 bases left in between. The CDR3 runs 15 residues.

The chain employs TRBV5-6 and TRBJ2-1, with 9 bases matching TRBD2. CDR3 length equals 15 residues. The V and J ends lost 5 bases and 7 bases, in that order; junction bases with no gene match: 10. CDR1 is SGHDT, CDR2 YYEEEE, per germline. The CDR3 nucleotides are TGTGCCAGCAGAACAATTGGCGGGGGGGCGAATGAGCAGTTCTTC. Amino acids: CASRTIGGGANEQFF.

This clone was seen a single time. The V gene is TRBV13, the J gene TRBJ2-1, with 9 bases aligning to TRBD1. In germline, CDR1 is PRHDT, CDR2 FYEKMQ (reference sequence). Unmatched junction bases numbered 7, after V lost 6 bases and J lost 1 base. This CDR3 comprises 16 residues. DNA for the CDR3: TGTGCCAGCAGTGGACAGGGGCCCGAATCCTACAATGAGCAGTTCTTC. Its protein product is CASSGQGPESYNEQFF.

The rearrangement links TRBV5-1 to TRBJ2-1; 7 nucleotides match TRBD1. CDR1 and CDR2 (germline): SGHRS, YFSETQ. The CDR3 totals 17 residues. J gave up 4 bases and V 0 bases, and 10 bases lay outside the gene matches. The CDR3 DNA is TGCGCCAGCAGCTTGGATCCGACAGGGCTGGGGTACAATGAGCAGTTCTTC. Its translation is CASSLDPTGLGYNEQFF.

The CDR3 loop is CASSGLAQLNNEQFF. Written as DNA, the CDR3 is TGTGCCAGCAGCGGACTAGCGCAACTAAACAATGAGCAGTTCTTC. The V and J genes are TRBV5-4 and TRBJ2-1; TRBD2 matches 9 bases. The germline gives CDR1 SGHNT, CDR2 YYREEE (reference sequence). With 4 bases clipped from V and 5 bases from J, the junction kept 7 bases outside the gene matches. The CDR3 totals 15 residues.

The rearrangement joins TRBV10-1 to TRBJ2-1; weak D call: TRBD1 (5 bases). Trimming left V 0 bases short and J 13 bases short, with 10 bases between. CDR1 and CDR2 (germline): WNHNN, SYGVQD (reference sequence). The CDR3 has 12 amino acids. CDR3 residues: CASSESARAQFF. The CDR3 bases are TGCGCCAGCAGTGAGTCGGCCAGGGCTCAGTTCTTC.

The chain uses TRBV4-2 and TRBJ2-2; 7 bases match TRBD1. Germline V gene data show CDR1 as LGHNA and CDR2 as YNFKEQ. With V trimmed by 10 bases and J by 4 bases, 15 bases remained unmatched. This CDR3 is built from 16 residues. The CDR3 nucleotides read TGTGCCACGCAGAAAAACCGGGACAGTCCCACCGGGGAGCTGTTTTTT. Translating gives CATQKNRDSPTGELFF.

In DNA form, the CDR3 reads TGTGCCAGCAGCTTAAGGGGGGACAGGGCTGGCTATGGCTACACCTTC. This codes for CASSLRGDRAGYGYTF. J is TRBJ1-2 and V is TRBV7-3; 9 bases are shared with TRBD1. Germline assignment: CDR1 SGHTA and CDR2 FQGTGA. The junction had 7 bases not matched to a gene; V was cut back by 1 base and J by 4 bases. The CDR3 consists of 16 residues.

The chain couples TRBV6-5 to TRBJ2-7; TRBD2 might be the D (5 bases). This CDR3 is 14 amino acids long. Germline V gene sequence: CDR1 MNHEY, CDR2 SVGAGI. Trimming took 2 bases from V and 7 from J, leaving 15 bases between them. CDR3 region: CASSYGVDPGEQYF. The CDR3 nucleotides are TGTGCCAGCAGTTACGGGGTGGACCCGGGGGAGCAGTACTTC.

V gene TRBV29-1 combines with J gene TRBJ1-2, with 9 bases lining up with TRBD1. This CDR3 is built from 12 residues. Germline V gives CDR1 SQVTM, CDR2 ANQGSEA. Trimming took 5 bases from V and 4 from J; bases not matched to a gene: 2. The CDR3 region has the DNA TGCAGCGTTACAGGGGGCACCTATGGCTACACCTTC. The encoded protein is CSVTGGTYGYTF.

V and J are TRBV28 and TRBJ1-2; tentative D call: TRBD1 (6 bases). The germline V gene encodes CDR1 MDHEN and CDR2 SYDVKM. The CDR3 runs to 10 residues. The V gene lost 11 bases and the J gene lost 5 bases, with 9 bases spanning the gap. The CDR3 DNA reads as TGTGCCTCAGGGGATTATGGCTACACCTTC. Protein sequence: CASGDYGYTF.

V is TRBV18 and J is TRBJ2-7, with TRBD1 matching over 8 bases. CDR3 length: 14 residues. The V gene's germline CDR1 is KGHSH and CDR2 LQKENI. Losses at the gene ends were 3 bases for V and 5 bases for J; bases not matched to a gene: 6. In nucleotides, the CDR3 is TGTGCCAGCTCACCGCCGGGACAGGCCCACGAGCAGTACTTC. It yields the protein CASSPPGQAHEQYF.